The 17 T cell receptor beta chains below all came from one sample that was sequenced in a study of shared T cell receptors in the human thymus (dated by TCRdb to about 2021). The library relied on the immunoSEQ multiplex PCR assay. As stored in TCRdb, this immuneACCESS dataset retains in-frame rearrangements with V and J assigned. A fraction of the clones does not appear; measured against another copy, unresolved V genes explain less than half of the discrepancy, and the remainder lacks a known reason. This sample lists some 700,000 clones; around nine tenths were detected once. 0.0095% to 0.011% of the sample is taken by the ten largest. These data also formed part of another study, on human thymus T cells.

What was sequenced was thymocytes. Source of these receptors: a boy in the first two years of life with a congenital heart defect. Donor details come from another sample of the same person, matched by shared clones.

V is TRBV4-3 and J is TRBJ2-1; D is perhaps TRBD2 (5 bases). The CDR3 contains 16 residues. The germline gives CDR1 LGHNA, CDR2 YSLEER. V lost 0 bases and J 6 bases, leaving 15 bases between the germline ends. Here the CDR3 reads CASSQDTAEALNEQFF. CDR3 sequence (DNA): TGCGCCAGCAGCCAAGATACGGCGGAGGCACTCAATGAGCAGTTCTTC.

The rearrangement links TRBV27 to TRBJ2-2; 7 bases map to TRBD1. Trimming removed 6 bases from V and 7 bases from J; junction bases left unmatched: 5. Germline V CDR1 and CDR2: MNHEY, SMNVEV (reference sequence). The CDR3 extends over 13 amino acids. The CDR3 DNA is TGTGCCAGCAGCGACAGGGAAGTCGGGGAGCTGTTTTTT. This codes for CASSDREVGELFF.

The rearrangement uses TRBV18 and TRBJ2-7, with D tentatively TRBD1 (5 bases). Trimming removed 3 bases at V and 4 bases at J, with 16 bases between. Germline CDR1 KGHSH, CDR2 LQKENI. This CDR3 contains 15 residues. The CDR3: CASSPPLGARYEQYF. The CDR3 DNA reads TGTGCCAGCTCACCCCCTCTAGGGGCTCGGTACGAGCAGTACTTC.

The V gene is TRBV30, the J gene TRBJ2-2; 8 bases align to TRBD2. V gave up 4 bases and J gave up 4 bases; unmatched junction bases: 14. CDR3 length: 17 residues. CDR1 is GTSNPN and CDR2 is SVGIG in the germline V gene (reference sequence). The CDR3 coding sequence is TGTGCCTGGATGATGTACCACCCCCGGGGGGGCACCGGGGAGCTGTTTTTT. It specifies CAWMMYHPRGGTGELFF.

The J gene is TRBJ1-3, the V gene TRBV2, with TRBD1 matching over 8 bases. V shed 6 bases and J 1 base; nucleotides not matched to a gene: 8. CDR3 length equals 16 residues. Per the germline V gene, CDR1 is SNHLY and CDR2 is FYNNEI. The CDR3 DNA is TGTGCCAGCAGGACGGACAGGGCCCTGTCTGGAAACACCATATATTTT. As protein: CASRTDRALSGNTIYF.

V gene TRBV29-1 combines with J gene TRBJ1-4; a possible D gene is TRBD1 (6 bases). CDR1 and CDR2 (germline): SQVTM, ANQGSEA. V lost 2 bases and J 6 bases, leaving 7 bases between the germline ends. This CDR3 contains 12 residues. CDR3 in amino acids: CSVEQGHEKLFF. The CDR3, as DNA: TGCAGCGTTGAACAGGGGCATGAAAAACTGTTTTTT.

The genes are TRBV9 and TRBJ2-5; TRBD1 matches 8 bases. V trimming: 5 bases; J trimming: 5 bases; junction bases outside the gene matches: 14. The CDR3 totals 16 residues. CDR1 is SGDLS, CDR2 YYNGEE, per germline. Written as DNA, the CDR3 is TGTGCCAGCAGTGTACTGACAGGGGACCCTCGGGAGACCCAGTACTTC. This gives the protein CASSVLTGDPRETQYF.

The chain joins TRBV19 to TRBJ2-7, with 7 bases lining up with TRBD1. The CDR3 has 15 amino acids. Germline loops: CDR1 LNHDA, CDR2 SQIVND (reference sequence). The V and J ends lost 3 bases and 7 bases, in that order; junction bases with no gene match: 12. The DNA of the CDR3 is TGTGCCAGTAGTATTAAGGCGGACAGGTGTAAGGAGCAGTACTTC. It encodes CASSIKADRCKEQYF.

V is TRBV5-1 and J is TRBJ2-1, with 11 bases identical to TRBD2. The V and J ends lost 3 bases and 7 bases, in that order; junction bases with no gene match: 12. The CDR3 is 17 residues long. Germline V gives CDR1 SGHRS, CDR2 YFSETQ. The CDR3 reads CASSWRLAGNTGNEQFF. In nucleotides, the CDR3 is TGCGCCAGCAGCTGGAGACTAGCGGGAAACACAGGGAATGAGCAGTTCTTC.

The V and J genes are TRBV28 and TRBJ2-5; TRBD2 matches at 13 bases. J gave up 1 base and V 5 bases, and 10 bases lay outside the gene matches. Germline V gene lookup returns CDR1 MDHEN and CDR2 SYDVKM. The CDR3 totals 18 residues. The CDR3 sequence: CASSQPGLAGVLQETQYF. For the CDR3, the DNA is TGTGCCAGCAGTCAGCCAGGACTAGCGGGAGTCCTCCAAGAGACCCAGTACTTC.

This chain uses TRBV5-6 with TRBJ2-5; a possible D gene is TRBD2 (6 bases). CDR3 size: 14 residues. Germline values: CDR1 SGHDT, CDR2 YYEEEE. Trimming took off 4 bases at V and 4 bases at J, with 14 bases between the two ends. The chain's CDR3 is CASSGRRAGETQYF. Here the CDR3 DNA reads TGTGCCAGCAGCGGGAGGCGGGCCGGAGAGACCCAGTACTTC.

The chain has TRBV10-1 and TRBJ2-7, with D tentatively TRBD2 (6 bases). V was cut by 2 bases and J by 4 bases, with 15 bases left in between. The CDR3 length is 15 residues. Germline loops: CDR1 WNHNN, CDR2 SYGVQD (reference sequence). This CDR3 reads CASSERLPGTYEQYF. In DNA, the CDR3 is TGCGCCAGCAGTGAGAGGCTACCCGGGACTTACGAGCAGTACTTC.

The V and J genes are TRBV25-1 and TRBJ2-5; 8 nucleotides match TRBD2. With the DNA end fitting TRBJ2-7 better, the J assignment may be wrong. The CDR3 extends over 16 amino acids. Germline V gives CDR1 MGHDK, CDR2 SYGVNS. The CDR3 here is CASSDPGGSGKSEQYF. The CDR3 region has the DNA TGTGCCAGCAGTGATCCCGGGGGTAGCGGGAAGAGCGAGCAGTACTTC.

This clone was observed once. The rearrangement links TRBV18 to TRBJ2-5; 7 bases agree with TRBD1. V lost 4 bases, J lost 1 base, and 6 bases stayed unmatched. The CDR3 is made up of 15 amino acids. Germline-derived CDR1 and CDR2 are KGHSH and LQKENI. The CDR3 coding sequence is TGTGCCAGCTCACGCCCCCAGGGGGTCCAAGAGACCCAGTACTTC. Its translation is CASSRPQGVQETQYF.

The chain links TRBV19 to TRBJ1-4, with 7 bases matching TRBD1. The CDR3 spans 17 residues. Germline-derived CDR1 and CDR2 are LNHDA and SQIVND (reference sequence). V dropped 5 bases and J dropped 0; count of bases not matched to a gene: 9. The CDR3 is CASSPGQVKATNEKLFF. CDR3 in DNA: TGTGCCAGTAGTCCCGGACAGGTTAAAGCAACTAATGAAAAACTGTTTTTT.

The chain recombines TRBV5-8 with TRBJ2-7; 11 bases align to TRBD2. Germline assignment: CDR1 SGHTS and CDR2 YDEGEE. The length of the CDR3 is 16 residues. The V gene end was trimmed by 4 bases and the J gene end by 0 bases; junction bases not matched to a gene: 6. Written as DNA, the CDR3 is TGTGCCAGCAGCAACCGACTAGCGGGGTTCTCCTACGAGCAGTACTTC. This encodes CASSNRLAGFSYEQYF.

The chain uses TRBV6-1 and TRBJ1-3; 9 bases fit TRBD1. V was pared by 4 bases and J by 6 bases, with 7 bases of the junction left unmatched. This CDR3 region has 15 residues. Germline V CDR1 and CDR2: MNHNS, SASEGT. The CDR3 sequence is CASSVRQGVINTIYF. Here the CDR3 DNA reads TGTGCCAGCAGTGTTCGACAGGGGGTAATAAACACCATATATTTT.